This is a list of T cell receptor beta chains from one sample in a study of T cells expressing NK-cell markers. TCRdb re-called the 5' RACE reads, yielding one record per CDR3 amino acid sequence without DNA. The sample table sets out some 500,000 distinct CDR3 sequences. Sequencing was carried out using blood T cells: a sorted CD56 or NKG2C T cell subset, CD4+ or CD8+ T cells, or bulk PBMC T cells (not recorded which). Receptor source: a woman in her fifties or sixties in good health. CDR3s include the opening cysteine and the closing phenylalanine or tryptophan. Each record gives: V gene, J gene, CDR3 length, CDR3 protein.

V gene: TRBV11-3
J gene: TRBJ2-5
CDR3 length: 15
CDR3 protein: CASSLVLAGGETQYF

V gene: TRBV6-2/TRBV6-3
J gene: TRBJ2-1
CDR3 length: 14
CDR3 protein: CASKAGGSYNEQFF

V gene: TRBV12-3/TRBV12-4
J gene: TRBJ1-5
CDR3 length: 13
CDR3 protein: CASSGGGGQPQHF

V gene: TRBV5-4
J gene: TRBJ2-7
CDR3 length: 14
CDR3 protein: CASSGTGGQSEQYF

V gene: TRBV4-1
J gene: TRBJ1-2
CDR3 length: 14
CDR3 protein: CASSHQGQGYGYTF

V gene: TRBV5-1
J gene: TRBJ2-1
CDR3 length: 15
CDR3 protein: CASSMNLAGGPEQFF

V gene: TRBV5-1
J gene: TRBJ2-1
CDR3 length: 16
CDR3 protein: CASSARIPSIYNEQFF

V gene: TRBV10-2
J gene: TRBJ2-5
CDR3 length: 14
CDR3 protein: CATATSGYTETQYF

V gene: TRBV27
J gene: TRBJ2-2
CDR3 length: 14
CDR3 protein: CASSFAAVTGELFF

V gene: TRBV7-9
J gene: TRBJ2-7
CDR3 length: 15
CDR3 protein: CASSQPKGRDYEQYF

V gene: TRBV20-1
J gene: TRBJ2-3
CDR3 length: 14
CDR3 protein: CSASGGVSTDTQYF

V gene: TRBV7-6
J gene: TRBJ2-1
CDR3 length: 14
CDR3 protein: CASSRADRFNEQFF

V gene: TRBV20-1
J gene: TRBJ2-5
CDR3 length: 14
CDR3 protein: CSAALLRVQETQYF

V gene: TRBV10-1
J gene: TRBJ1-1
CDR3 length: 14
CDR3 protein: CASRGTGRGTEAFF

V gene: TRBV6-6
J gene: TRBJ1-2
CDR3 length: 15
CDR3 protein: CASSYNDGTNYGYTF

V gene: TRBV29-1
J gene: TRBJ2-7
CDR3 length: 14
CDR3 protein: CSGSGSGSFHEQYF

V gene: TRBV4-1
J gene: TRBJ1-5
CDR3 length: 14
CDR3 protein: CASRRQGEGQPQHF

V gene: TRBV9
J gene: TRBJ2-2
CDR3 length: 18
CDR3 protein: CASSVQSGTRSVAGELFF

V gene: TRBV2
J gene: TRBJ2-5
CDR3 length: 15
CDR3 protein: CASSPTTGGSETQYF

V gene: TRBV3-1
J gene: TRBJ1-2
CDR3 length: 13
CDR3 protein: CASRRQGDYGYTF

V gene: TRBV10-2
J gene: TRBJ2-1
CDR3 length: 15
CDR3 protein: CASMRAGGTYNEQFF

V gene: TRBV24-1
J gene: TRBJ2-1
CDR3 length: 18
CDR3 protein: CAMAAGGLFDPSYNEQFF

V gene: TRBV24-1
J gene: TRBJ2-3
CDR3 length: 12
CDR3 protein: CATSEPGQKQYF

V gene: TRBV2
J gene: TRBJ2-5
CDR3 length: 13
CDR3 protein: CASSGTHEGTQYF

V gene: TRBV21-1
J gene: TRBJ2-3
CDR3 length: 15
CDR3 protein: CASSKTLEFTDTQYF

V gene: TRBV27
J gene: TRBJ2-2
CDR3 length: 15
CDR3 protein: CASSFRSRDTGELFF

V gene: TRBV12-3/TRBV12-4
J gene: TRBJ2-2
CDR3 length: 16
CDR3 protein: CASSRQGGPDTGELFF

V gene: TRBV20-1
J gene: TRBJ2-5
CDR3 length: 14
CDR3 protein: CSAGLRREGMSQYF

V gene: TRBV3-1
J gene: TRBJ2-1
CDR3 length: 13
CDR3 protein: CASSRRGGNEQFF

V gene: TRBV7-2
J gene: TRBJ2-7
CDR3 length: 13
CDR3 protein: CASSPPAGYEQYF

V gene: TRBV5-1
J gene: TRBJ1-2
CDR3 length: 16
CDR3 protein: CASRSYPRQGSYGYTF

V gene: TRBV6-5
J gene: TRBJ2-3
CDR3 length: 14
CDR3 protein: CASRPGGGTDTQYF

V gene: TRBV5-6
J gene: TRBJ1-1
CDR3 length: 15
CDR3 protein: CASSSDRGRNTEAFF

V gene: TRBV28
J gene: TRBJ1-6
CDR3 length: 14
CDR3 protein: CASTVSGARSPLHF

V gene: TRBV12-3/TRBV12-4
J gene: TRBJ2-1
CDR3 length: 14
CDR3 protein: CASSPSDSFNEQFF

V gene: TRBV7-9
J gene: TRBJ2-3
CDR3 length: 16
CDR3 protein: CASSLLAAIGGDTQYF

V gene: TRBV12-3/TRBV12-4
J gene: TRBJ1-2
CDR3 length: 15
CDR3 protein: CASSQYFQRTYGYTF

V gene: TRBV20-1
J gene: TRBJ1-2
CDR3 length: 14
CDR3 protein: CSASTGAVGYGYTF

V gene: TRBV18
J gene: TRBJ2-7
CDR3 length: 12
CDR3 protein: CASSRPQGEQYF

V gene: TRBV12-3/TRBV12-4
J gene: TRBJ1-2
CDR3 length: 14
CDR3 protein: CASSLRGTGNGYTF

V gene: TRBV2
J gene: TRBJ1-5
CDR3 length: 16
CDR3 protein: CASSDRQPYSNQPQHF

V gene: TRBV5-6
J gene: TRBJ2-1
CDR3 length: 16
CDR3 protein: CASSPTRLAGANEQFF

V gene: TRBV5-6
J gene: TRBJ2-3
CDR3 length: 18
CDR3 protein: CASSKSRLAGASTDTQYF

V gene: TRBV20-1
J gene: TRBJ2-1
CDR3 length: 14
CDR3 protein: CSARDPLEYPPQFF

V gene: TRBV7-2
J gene: TRBJ2-1
CDR3 length: 15
CDR3 protein: CASSISGSILVEQFF

V gene: TRBV29-1
J gene: TRBJ2-7
CDR3 length: 12
CDR3 protein: CSAILGDNEQYF

V gene: TRBV7-2
J gene: TRBJ2-3
CDR3 length: 16
CDR3 protein: CASSIEGWFDTDTQYF

V gene: TRBV5-1
J gene: TRBJ2-3
CDR3 length: 17
CDR3 protein: CASSSLTSGGRTDTQYF

V gene: TRBV20-1
J gene: TRBJ2-1
CDR3 length: 15
CDR3 protein: CSARGPWLDGNEQFF

V gene: TRBV3-1
J gene: TRBJ2-3
CDR3 length: 19
CDR3 protein: CASSQPGLAGGPPRGAQYF

V gene: TRBV10-1
J gene: TRBJ2-5
CDR3 length: 13
CDR3 protein: CASKTGEPETQYF

V gene: TRBV6-5
J gene: TRBJ2-2
CDR3 length: 16
CDR3 protein: CASSRRVGPNTGELFF

V gene: TRBV12-3/TRBV12-4
J gene: TRBJ2-3
CDR3 length: 13
CDR3 protein: CASSSLGRDTQYF

V gene: TRBV6-4
J gene: TRBJ2-1
CDR3 length: 14
CDR3 protein: CASSALAGSSEQFF

V gene: TRBV24-1
J gene: TRBJ2-5
CDR3 length: 15
CDR3 protein: CATSDPQLAKETQYF